Each of the 14 T cell receptor beta chains below was sequenced from the same sample in a study of cytomegalovirus exposure and HLA in healthy donors. The PCR used 60 Vbeta and 13 Jbeta primers. Clones were sequenced by immunoSEQ multiplex PCR, and TCRdb holds only the in-frame ones, with some missing. This sample carries under 200,000 clones, about 78% of them seen once, and the ten largest clones take more than 5.5%. The specimen was PBMCs. The receptors were gathered from a man between 40 and 49 years old in good health and CMV-seronegative.

The chain is built from TRBV7-8 and TRBJ2-3; possibly TRBD2 for D (5 bases). Germline loops: CDR1 SGHVS, CDR2 FQNEAQ. The length of the CDR3 is 12 residues. The V and J ends lost 5 bases and 4 bases respectively, with 7 bases between them. CDR3 sequence: CASSPGADTQYF. The CDR3, as DNA: TGTGCCAGCAGCCCCGGGGCAGATACGCAGTATTTT.

The chain carries TRBV9 and TRBJ2-5; D is possibly TRBD1 (6 bases). The CDR3 runs to 15 residues. The V end was cut by 2 bases, the J end by 3 bases, with 14 bases between. Per the germline V gene, CDR1 is SGDLS and CDR2 is YYNGEE. CDR3 sequence: CASSVEQGTEETQYF. CDR3 DNA sequence: TGTGCCAGCAGCGTGGAACAGGGAACTGAAGAGACCCAGTACTTC.

This clone was detected only once. This chain connects TRBV5-4 to TRBJ2-5; perhaps TRBD1 as D (6 bases). The CDR3 is 13 residues long. The V gene lost 2 bases and the J gene lost 5 bases, with 10 bases spanning the gap. Germline values: CDR1 SGHNT, CDR2 YYREEE (reference sequence). This CDR3 reads CASSLLRGETQYF. The CDR3 nucleotides read TGTGCCAGCAGCTTACTAAGGGGGGAGACCCAGTACTTC.

The chain uses TRBV2 and TRBJ2-3; a possible D gene is TRBD2 (7 bases). The CDR3 is 16 residues long. Between the trimmed V and J ends, which lost 5 bases and 8 bases, there was a span of 23 bases. Germline assignment: CDR1 SNHLY and CDR2 FYNNEI. The CDR3: CASSPLVGGGGVTQYF. In nucleotides, the CDR3 is TGTGCCAGCAGTCCTCTCGTGGGCGGGGGCGGTGTTACGCAGTATTTT.

To note about this clone: Other DNA sequences in this sample translate to the same CDR3. The chain uses TRBV7-2 and TRBJ2-7, with 12 bases that match TRBD2. The CDR3 runs to 15 residues. The V segment lost 3 bases and the J segment 0 bases; nucleotides outside the gene matches: 0. Germline values: CDR1 SGHTA, CDR2 FQGNSA. This chain's CDR3 is CASSLTSGSSYEQYF. The CDR3 DNA is TGTGCCAGCAGCTTGACTAGCGGGAGCTCCTACGAGCAGTACTTC.

The chain links TRBV9 to TRBJ1-2, with 8 bases identical to TRBD1. The junction had 8 bases not matched to a gene; V was cut back by 3 bases and J by 4 bases. From germline, CDR1 is SGDLS and CDR2 YYNGEE. CDR3 size: 15 residues. The CDR3, as DNA: TGTGCCAGCAGCGCCTCGACAGGGGAGGGCTATGGCTACACCTTC. Protein product: CASSASTGEGYGYTF.

The V gene is TRBV27, the J gene TRBJ1-1; tentatively, D is TRBD1 (5 bases). V was clipped by 6 bases and J by 0 bases, with 14 bases between them. Germline loops: CDR1 MNHEY, CDR2 SMNVEV (reference sequence). The CDR3 consists of 15 residues. CDR3 bases: TGTGCCAGCAGGGACACCAGGGCATTGAACACTGAAGCTTTCTTT. This gives the protein CASRDTRALNTEAFF.

J is TRBJ2-2 and V is TRBV5-8; 13 bases are shared with TRBD2. CDR3 length: 17 amino acids. Looked up from germline, CDR1 is SGHTS and CDR2 is YDEGEE. V was pared by 5 bases and J by 3 bases, with 7 bases of the junction left unmatched. The CDR3 spells CASRQTSGGPYTGELFF. The CDR3 nucleotides read TGTGCCAGCAGGCAGACTAGCGGGGGGCCTTACACCGGGGAGCTGTTTTTT.

The chain links TRBV7-9 to TRBJ1-6, with a weak D call TRBD1 (6 bases). Germline CDR1 reads SEHNR; CDR2 reads FQNEAQ (reference sequence). The CDR3 sequence is 16 residues long. V dropped 4 bases and J dropped 9 bases, with 19 bases sitting between them. DNA for the CDR3: TGTGCCAGCAGCTCAGATGGTGCTTTCAGGGGTTCACCCCTCCACTTT. This codes for CASSSDGAFRGSPLHF. Based on the CDR3 plus reference TRBV7-9 and TRBJ1-6, the full variable domain is DTGVSQNPRHKITKRGQNVTFRCDPISEHNRLYWYRQTLGQGPEFLTYFQNEAQLEKSRLLSDRFSAERPKGSFSTLEIQRTEQGDSAMYLCASSSDGAFRGSPLHFGNGTRLTVT.

V is TRBV13 and J is TRBJ2-3; no clear D. The germline V gene encodes CDR1 PRHDT and CDR2 FYEKMQ (reference sequence). With 2 bases removed from V and 4 bases from J, the gap between germline ends came to 10 bases. The CDR3 has 14 amino acids. CDR3 loop: CASSLYSVADTQYF. Written as DNA, the CDR3 is TGTGCCAGCAGCTTATATAGTGTGGCAGATACGCAGTATTTT.

The chain couples TRBV4-1 to TRBJ2-5; TRBD1 matches at 7 bases. The CDR3 is 15 amino acids. In germline, CDR1 is MGHRA, CDR2 YSYEKL. The V and J ends lost 1 base and 7 bases, in that order; junction bases with no gene match: 9. The CDR3 DNA reads TGCGCCAGCAGCCAAGTTTCAAGGGGGCCGGTGACCCAGTACTTC. It yields the protein CASSQVSRGPVTQYF.

V and J are TRBV10-3 and TRBJ1-2, with D unclear. Trimming removed 3 bases at V and 4 bases at J, with 12 bases between. The CDR3 consists of 14 residues. Germline CDR1 ENHRY, CDR2 SYGVKD. The CDR3 DNA sequence: TGTGCCATCAGTGACGGTCCCCGGGTCTATGGCTACACCTTC. Protein sequence: CAISDGPRVYGYTF.

The chain has TRBV5-1 and TRBJ2-2; D perhaps matches TRBD1 (7 bases). The germline gives CDR1 SGHRS, CDR2 YFSETQ. The CDR3 is 17 amino acids. The V and J ends lost 2 bases and 1 base respectively, with 15 bases between them. The CDR3 DNA reads as TGCGCCAGCAGCTTTTACAGGGGACTGCTGAACACCGGGGAGCTGTTTTTT. This sequence encodes CASSFYRGLLNTGELFF.

The rearrangement links TRBV29-1 to TRBJ2-7, with 9 bases identical to TRBD2. V trimming: 6 bases; J trimming: 4 bases; junction bases outside the gene matches: 7. CDR3 length: 13 amino acids. In germline, CDR1 is SQVTM, CDR2 ANQGSEA. The CDR3 bases are TGCAGCGTGCTTAGCGGGAGTCGGTACGAGCAGTACTTC. Protein: CSVLSGSRYEQYF.